This T cell receptor (beta chain) comes out of a study of T cell repertoires in cytomegalovirus infection. The germline V gene encodes CDR1 DFQATT and CDR2 SNEGSKA (reference sequence). The CDR3 runs to 18 residues. Trimming shortened V by 3 bases and J by 2 bases, and 24 bases separated the two germline ends. TCRdb used MiXCR to reprocess the reads, holding one entry per CDR3 protein. The sample comprises about 230,000 distinct CDR3 sequences, about 20% of which are singletons, and roughly 20% rests with the top ten. The source of this sequence is a human donor in good health (CMV status not recorded). Some clones in this sample may be carry-over from other donors' samples. Sequencing was done on a sample of CD8+ T cells from PBMCs. The genes are TRBV20-1 and TRBJ2-3, with a possible D match to TRBD1 (6 bases). CDR3 in amino acids: CSASYPPGTPLPTDTQYF. CDR3 coding DNA: TGCAGTGCTAGTTACCCACCCGGGACACCGTTACCCACAGATACGCAGTATTTT.